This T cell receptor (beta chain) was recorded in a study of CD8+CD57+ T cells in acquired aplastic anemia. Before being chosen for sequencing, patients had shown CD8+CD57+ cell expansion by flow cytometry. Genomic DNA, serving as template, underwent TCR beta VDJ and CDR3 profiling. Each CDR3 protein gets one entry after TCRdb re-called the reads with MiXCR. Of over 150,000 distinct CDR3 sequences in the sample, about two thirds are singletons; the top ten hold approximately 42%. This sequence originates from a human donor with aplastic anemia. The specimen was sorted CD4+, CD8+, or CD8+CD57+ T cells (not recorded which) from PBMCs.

This CDR3 is CASLFRDRGSNYGYTF. The CDR3 nucleotides read TGTGCCAGCTTGTTCCGGGACAGGGGTTCTAACTATGGCTACACCTTC. The chain uses TRBV2 and TRBJ1-2; 10 bases fit TRBD1. The CDR3 is made up of 16 amino acids. With 8 bases clipped from V and 0 bases from J, the junction kept 9 bases outside the gene matches. Per germline, CDR1 SNHLY and CDR2 FYNNEI.